Following are 9 T cell receptor beta chains from one sample sequenced in a study of response to subunit inactivated influenza vaccine. TCRdb ran MiXCR on the RT-PCR reads and lists one entry per CDR3 protein. The data contain under 800,000 distinct CDR3 sequences, about 14% of them singletons. The sequencing here drew on PBMCs from blood, taken roughly 2 weeks before vaccination. Receptors were obtained from a man aged 50-59 years who received an inactivated influenza vaccine.

This clonotype was counted ten times or more. The V gene is TRBV29-1, the J gene TRBJ2-1; D remains ambiguous. V lost 1 base, J lost 8 bases, and 9 bases lay in between. The CDR3 runs 12 residues. Germline values: CDR1 SQVTM, CDR2 ANQGSEA. DNA for the CDR3: TGCAGCGTTGAAGTAACAGCTTATGAGCAGTTCTTC. Translation: CSVEVTAYEQFF.

In DNA form, the CDR3 reads TGTGCCAGCTCACCAGTAACATCGGGCACTGAAGCTTTCTTT. Encoded protein: CASSPVTSGTEAFF. This chain links TRBV18 with TRBJ1-1; D remains ambiguous. The V and J ends lost 2 bases and 4 bases respectively, with 11 bases between them. Germline CDR1 and CDR2: KGHSH and LQKENI. The CDR3 totals 14 residues.

The rearrangement joins TRBV5-1 to TRBJ1-1; 7 bases are a match to TRBD1. The CDR3 is 14 amino acids. V was pared by 0 bases and J by 5 bases, with 4 bases of the junction left unmatched. Germline values: CDR1 SGHRS, CDR2 YFSETQ. CDR3 region: CASSLEDRRTEAFF. CDR3 coding DNA: TGCGCCAGCAGCTTGGAGGACAGGCGGACTGAAGCTTTCTTT.

This clonotype was detected ten times or more. The chain links TRBV11-2 to TRBJ1-2, with unresolved D. Per germline, CDR1 SGHAT and CDR2 FQNNGV. The CDR3 has 15 amino acids. Deletions cut 5 bases from V and 7 bases from J, with 20 bases between. The CDR3 sequence is CASSPANRASGGYTF. CDR3 nucleotides: TGTGCCAGCAGCCCGGCAAACCGGGCCTCCGGTGGCTACACCTTC.

This chain connects TRBV5-5 to TRBJ2-5, with a weak D call TRBD2 (7 bases). The V end lost 9 bases, the J end lost 1 base, and 19 bases lay between the germline ends. The CDR3 has 15 residues. Germline loops: CDR1 SGHKS, CDR2 YYEKEE (reference sequence). CDR3 protein: CATGDQGRAQETQYF. CDR3 coding DNA: TGTGCCACCGGGGACCAGGGGAGGGCCCAAGAGACCCAGTACTTC. Variable domain in full (rest from reference TRBV5-5 and TRBJ2-5): DAGVTQSPTHLIKTRGQQVTLRCSPISGHKSVSWYQQVLGQGPQFIFQYYEKEERGRGNFPDRFSARQFPNYSSELNVNALLLGDSALYLCATGDQGRAQETQYFGPGTRLLVL.

J is TRBJ2-3 and V is TRBV20-1, with a weak D call TRBD1 (5 bases). Germline V gene data show CDR1 as DFQATT and CDR2 as SNEGSKA (reference sequence). CDR3 length: 14 residues. V lost 0 bases and J 2 bases, leaving 9 bases between the germline ends. The CDR3 DNA sequence: TGCAGTGCTAGAGATCCCAGGGCCACAGATACGCAGTATTTT. It specifies CSARDPRATDTQYF.

V gene TRBV5-5 combines with J gene TRBJ2-7; D not certain. This CDR3 has 14 residues. CDR1 and CDR2 (germline): SGHKS, YYEKEE (reference sequence). Deletions cut 3 bases from V and 5 bases from J, with 15 bases between. The CDR3 DNA reads TGTGCCAGCAGCTCCGCCCCCGGACCGGACGAGCAGTACTTC. Translated, it gives CASSSAPGPDEQYF.

In regard to this clonotype: At one end the junction does not follow the germline gene, possibly because of a read error. The chain links TRBV7-9 to TRBJ2-3; D not certain. Germline values: CDR1 SEHNR, CDR2 FQNEAQ (reference sequence). The CDR3 consists of 14 residues. The CDR3 reads CDSSLGRPTDTQYF. The DNA for the CDR3 is TGTGACAGCAGCTTAGGAAGACCCACAGATACGCAGTATTTT.

The table lists this clonotype with a few counts. J is TRBJ2-1 and V is TRBV3-1; 9 bases fit TRBD2. Germline V lookup: CDR1 LGHDT, CDR2 YNNKEL (reference sequence). The CDR3 consists of 11 residues. The CDR3 nucleotides read TGTGCTGCGGGGGGGATCAATGAGCAGTTCTTC. This sequence encodes CAAGGINEQFF.